These 14 T cell receptor beta chains share one sample of origin, sequenced in a study of monozygotic twins with inflammatory bowel disease. TCRdb reprocessed the 5' RACE reads, with one entry per CDR3 protein and no DNA. Here the sample table reports 150,000 to 200,000 distinct CDR3 sequences. The sequenced sample consisted of blood. All receptors come from a human donor with ulcerative colitis or Crohn's disease, or a healthy co-twin of an affected twin (not recorded which).

This sequence joins TRBV5-1 and TRBJ2-7; as DNA is missing, the TRBD1 call by TCRdb cannot be tested. This CDR3 is built from 15 residues. CDR1 is SGHRS and CDR2 is YFSETQ in the germline V gene. The CDR3 protein is CASSYYNRGTAEQYF.

The CDR3 protein is CSALIGRYNEQFF. V and J are TRBV20-1 and TRBJ2-1. CDR3 length: 13 residues. Germline V gives CDR1 DFQATT, CDR2 SNEGSKA (reference sequence).

This sequence joins TRBV24-1 and TRBJ2-1; with no DNA, the TCRdb D assignment of TRBD2 cannot be verified. Germline V CDR1 and CDR2: KGHDR, SFDVKD. The CDR3 extends over 16 amino acids. CDR3 region: CATSDPGLAGHNEQFF.

V usage is TRBV18 and J usage is TRBJ2-6; there is no DNA to check the TCRdb D call of TRBD1. The length of the CDR3 is 18 residues. CDR1 KGHSH and CDR2 LQKENI come from the germline V gene. CDR3 loop: CASSERGTVSSGANVLTF.

The chain recombines TRBV5-1 with TRBJ2-7; the TCRdb call, TRBD2, lacks DNA for checking. CDR3 size: 17 residues. CDR1 and CDR2 from the germline V gene are SGHRS and YFSETQ. CDR3 loop: CASSERTSSGISYEQYF.

The CDR3 sequence: CASSLRLAGGGAYNEQFF. This chain links TRBV3-1 with TRBJ2-1; checking the TCRdb D call of TRBD2 is not possible without DNA. The CDR3 has 18 residues. CDR1 is LGHDT and CDR2 is YNNKEL in the germline V gene (reference sequence).

The V call is TRBV27, the J call TRBJ2-5; there is no DNA to check the TCRdb D call of TRBD2. The germline V gene encodes CDR1 MNHEY and CDR2 SMNVEV (reference sequence). The CDR3 is 17 amino acids. The CDR3 sequence is CASGPGTSGSYQETQYF.

The gene calls are TRBV14 and TRBJ1-4; TCRdb's D gene call, TRBD1, goes unchecked for lack of DNA. Germline V gene lookup returns CDR1 SGHDN and CDR2 FVKESK. The CDR3 extends over 15 amino acids. The CDR3 loop reads CASSETGVFIEKLFF.

CDR3 residues: CASRKHLRDRGRTGELFF. V gene TRBV6-1 combines with J gene TRBJ2-2; TCRdb picks TRBD1, but there is no DNA to check that call. Germline V gene lookup returns CDR1 MNHNS and CDR2 SASEGT. The CDR3 is 18 amino acids.

This sequence joins TRBV11-3 and TRBJ2-1; TCRdb gives TRBD2 as the D gene, but with no DNA this cannot be confirmed. CDR1 and CDR2 (germline): SGHNT, YENEEA. CDR3 length: 15 amino acids. The CDR3 spells CASTPGTSGNNEQFF.

This sequence joins TRBV20-1 and TRBJ2-3; TCRdb indicates TRBD2, and absent DNA this call remains unverified. CDR1 DFQATT and CDR2 SNEGSKA come from the germline V gene (reference sequence). CDR3 length: 18 amino acids. The CDR3 protein is CSARDWNSGRPLTDTQYF.

The chain recombines TRBV5-4 with TRBJ1-4; with no DNA, the TCRdb D assignment of TRBD1 cannot be verified. Per the germline V gene, CDR1 is SGHNT and CDR2 is YYREEE (reference sequence). The CDR3 runs to 16 residues. CDR3 amino acids: CASSPGTLGMDEKLFF.

The chain uses TRBV11-2 and TRBJ2-3. Germline-derived CDR1 and CDR2 are SGHAT and FQNNGV. This CDR3 is built from 14 residues. CDR3 sequence: CASSLFSRTDTQYF. Full variable domain (outside the CDR3, taken from reference TRBV11-2 and TRBJ2-3): EAGVAQSPRYKIIEKRQSVAFWCNPISGHATLYWYQQILGQGPKLLIQFQNNGVVDDSQLPKDRFSAERLKGVDSTLKIQPAKLEDSAVYLCASSLFSRTDTQYFGPGTRLTVL.

CDR3: CASSHRAGETQYF. The chain uses TRBV7-3 and TRBJ2-5; TCRdb lists TRBD1, though no DNA is available to test this call. CDR1 and CDR2 (germline): SGHTA, FQGTGA. The CDR3 loop spans 13 amino acids.